Presented here are 10 T cell receptor beta chains from one specimen sequenced in a study of blood T cells in healthy people across ages. The authors ran a second PCR of about 6 to 11 cycles using a sample-barcoded 5' primer and a J-beta primer mix. TCRdb re-derived calls from the 5' RACE reads in MiXCR, one entry per CDR3 protein. The sample lists approximately 810,000 distinct CDR3 sequences; around 30% were seen once. The material sequenced was blood. These receptors were taken from a woman aged 80 or over in good health.

On this clonotype: Being one base from a much bigger clone, this may be a read error. This chain links TRBV12-3 or TRBV12-4 with TRBJ2-3; D is perhaps TRBD2 (5 bases). Trimming removed 6 bases at V and 13 bases at J, with 17 bases between. The CDR3 extends over 12 amino acids. CDR3 region: CASRPSTDAEYF. The CDR3 coding sequence is TGTGCCAGCAGACCTAGCACAGATGCGGAGTATTTT.

This clonotype was detected many times. This chain links TRBV5-6 with TRBJ2-5; unclear D gene. The CDR3 has 14 amino acids. The germline CDR1 and CDR2 sequences are SGHDT and YYEEEE. The germline V and J ends were trimmed by 2 bases and 1 base, with 9 bases remaining between them. For the CDR3, the DNA is TGTGCCAGCAGCTTAGACCGGGTCCAAGAGACCCAGTACTTC. As protein: CASSLDRVQETQYF.

This clonotype showed up just once. This chain connects TRBV20-1 to TRBJ2-7, with 8 bases aligning to TRBD1. V dropped 4 bases and J dropped 2; count of bases not matched to a gene: 13. CDR3 size: 16 residues. CDR1 and CDR2 (germline): DFQATT, SNEGSKA (reference sequence). The CDR3 region has the DNA TGCAGTGCTAAAGTCCCGACAGGGGTAGTAACCTACGAGCAGTACTTC. This sequence encodes CSAKVPTGVVTYEQYF.

This chain uses TRBV29-1 with TRBJ2-5; 11 bases line up with TRBD1. The CDR3 contains 14 residues. CDR1 and CDR2 from the germline V gene are SQVTM and ANQGSEA. Trimming removed 5 bases from V and 4 bases from J; junction bases left unmatched: 6. CDR3 amino acids: CSVSFGTGGETQYF. The CDR3 bases are TGCAGCGTTTCCTTCGGGACAGGGGGAGAGACCCAGTACTTC.

This clonotype was observed a few times. The chain is built from TRBV5-1 and TRBJ2-2; D is perhaps TRBD1 (5 bases). The CDR3 has 15 amino acids. Germline assignment: CDR1 SGHRS and CDR2 YFSETQ. V dropped 0 bases and J dropped 5 bases, with 11 bases sitting between them. CDR3 sequence: CASSLDVTETGELFF. In nucleotides, the CDR3 is TGCGCCAGCAGCTTGGACGTGACAGAGACCGGGGAGCTGTTTTTT.

This clonotype came up a few times. This chain joins TRBV5-4 and TRBJ1-1; no firm D call. Germline values: CDR1 SGHNT, CDR2 YYREEE (reference sequence). V lost 6 bases to trimming and J lost 2 bases, with 20 bases between them. This CDR3 has 16 amino acids. The CDR3, as DNA: TGTGCCAGCACCCCCGATGGCGGGATTGTCAACACTGAAGCTTTCTTT. Translation: CASTPDGGIVNTEAFF.

The gene calls are TRBV20-1 and TRBJ2-1; 11 nucleotides line up with TRBD2. With the DNA end fitting TRBJ2-7 better, the J assignment may be wrong. This CDR3 has 14 amino acids. Germline V gene sequence: CDR1 DFQATT, CDR2 SNEGSKA (reference sequence). The CDR3 is CSAPTSGGINEQYF. In nucleotides, the CDR3 is TGCAGTGCTCCTACTAGCGGGGGCATCAATGAGCAGTACTTC.

This clonotype has a count of ten or more. Just one base apart from a much larger clone, this may be a read error. CDR3 region: CASSLRAGIYNEQFF. The DNA for the CDR3 is TGTGCCAGCAGCTTGCGGGCGGGCATCTACAATGAGCAGTTCTTC. The chain uses TRBV5-8 and TRBJ2-1; a possible D gene is TRBD2 (5 bases). The CDR3 covers 15 residues. The V end lost 1 base, the J end lost 3 bases, and 11 bases lay between the germline ends. From germline, CDR1 is SGHTS and CDR2 YDEGEE.

The V gene is TRBV30, the J gene TRBJ2-5; D ambiguous. This CDR3 spans 14 amino acids. The germline V gene encodes CDR1 GTSNPN and CDR2 SVGIG (reference sequence). Deletions cut 0 bases from V and 1 base from J, with 9 bases between. CDR3 coding DNA: TGTGCCTGGAGTGTACGGCTACTCCAAGAGACCCAGTACTTC. It is translated as CAWSVRLLQETQYF.

Of note for this clonotype: A much larger clonotype is one base distant, so this may be a read error. CDR3: CASSEGGIVETQFF. Written as DNA, the CDR3 is TGTGCCAGCAGCGAGGGAGGGATTGTCGAGACCCAGTTCTTC. This chain uses TRBV7-9 with TRBJ2-1; 7 nucleotides match TRBD2. V was pared by 5 bases and J by 13 bases, with 14 bases of the junction left unmatched. Germline assignment: CDR1 SEHNR and CDR2 FQNEAQ (reference sequence). The CDR3 extends over 14 amino acids.